The sample holds one count of the clone carrying this TCR beta chain. Adults between about 18 and 89 years of age took part from under 25 US areas. Germline CDR1 and CDR2: SNHLY and FYNNEI. V lost 4 bases to trimming and J lost 8 bases; unmatched junction nucleotides: 10. This CDR3 has 14 amino acids. In the original workflow: Amplification of reference gene primers provided the estimated nucleated cell counts. TCRdb's copy holds only in-frame clones and misses some; the assay was immunoSEQ multiplex PCR. V and J calls and clone size are given by that table; D and trimming were obtained from the DNA. This sample carries approximately 360,000 clones, approximately 90% of them seen once, and the ten largest clones take 0.95% to 1%. This sample was included in a study of blood T cell repertoires in COVID-19. Overall study: T cells, B-cell-depleted T cells, or PBMCs supplied cDNA or gDNA.

This TCR was sampled from a woman aged 25 to 39 with acute COVID-19. This rearrangement joins TRBV2 to TRBJ1-2; the match to TRBD1 covers 7 bases. Sequencing was carried out using PBMCs or T cells enriched from blood (not recorded which). DNA for the CDR3: TGTGCCAGCAGTGTTAGGCAGGGGGAGAGAGGCTACACCTTC. Translating it yields CASSVRQGERGYTF.